These T cell receptor beta chains were read from a single sample in a study of shared clonotypes between healthy human individuals. The protocol was immunoSEQ multiplex PCR, while the TCRdb copy is restricted to in-frame clones and leaves out a portion. Of about 1.5 million clones listed, 95% to 99% are singletons. The sequencing input was naive CD4+ T cells sorted from blood. These receptors came from a man between 25 and 39 years old in good health. Each CDR3 is given with its conserved first and last residue. D genes are given only for firm matches. Size is stated for part of the rows, as once, few or many counts, or as a class when the clone is expanded.

CASSLVAIDYGYTF,TGTGCCAGCAGCTTGGTAGCGATCGACTATGGCTACACCTTC,TRBV5-5,-,TRBJ1-2,once
CASFDRRDNEQFF,TGTGCCAGCTTCGACCGCAGGGACAATGAGCAGTTCTTC,TRBV28,-,TRBJ2-1,-
CASSKQGNYGYTF,TGTGCCAGTAGTAAACAGGGTAACTATGGCTACACCTTC,TRBV19,-,TRBJ1-2,-
CASTYPPGGVETQYF,TGTGCCAGCACCTACCCCCCTGGGGGGGTAGAGACCCAGTACTTC,TRBV6-6,TRBD2,TRBJ2-5,-
CASSLGTDTEAFF,TGTGCCAGCAGCCTCGGGACAGACACTGAAGCTTTCTTT,TRBV7-6,TRBD1,TRBJ1-1,-
CASSQARGKGPYNEQFF,TGTGCCAGCAGCCAAGCTCGAGGAAAGGGACCCTACAATGAGCAGTTCTTC,TRBV14,-,TRBJ2-1,-
CASSFRAQDTEAFF,TGTGCCAGTAGTTTCCGGGCCCAGGACACTGAAGCTTTCTTT,TRBV19,-,TRBJ1-1,-
CASSLITGAYNEQFF,TGTGCCAGCAGCTTGATAACAGGGGCCTACAATGAGCAGTTCTTC,TRBV5-6,TRBD1,TRBJ2-1,-
CASNQRGLSNQANEKLFF,TGTGCCAGCAACCAGAGGGGGCTGTCCAACCAGGCTAATGAAAAACTGTTTTTT,TRBV2,TRBD1,TRBJ1-4,-
CASSLHGRLADTQYF,TGTGCCAGCAGCTTACACGGGAGGTTGGCAGATACGCAGTATTTT,TRBV7-3,TRBD2,TRBJ2-3,-
CASKAEWEYGYTF,TGTGCCAGCAAAGCAGAGTGGGAATATGGCTACACCTTC,TRBV7-3,-,TRBJ1-2,-
CASSYSARTYEQYF,TGTGCCAGCAGTTACTCGGCCAGAACCTACGAGCAGTACTTC,TRBV6-5,-,TRBJ2-7,-
CASSINERENGELFF,TGTGCCAGTAGTATTAACGAGCGGGAGAACGGGGAGCTGTTTTTT,TRBV19,TRBD2,TRBJ2-2,-
CASSEWLQTLYEQYF,TGTGCCAGCAGTGAATGGCTACAAACTTTATACGAGCAGTACTTC,TRBV6-1,-,TRBJ2-7,-
CASSSIKNIQYF,TGTGCCAGCAGTTCCATCAAAAACATTCAGTACTTC,TRBV6-5,-,TRBJ2-4,-
CASSPVQGGETQYF,TGTGCCAGCTCACCCGTACAGGGCGGGGAGACCCAGTACTTC,TRBV18,-,TRBJ2-5,-
CASSQTVDQPQHF,TGTGCCAGCTCTCAGACGGTTGATCAGCCCCAGCATTTT,TRBV18,-,TRBJ1-5,-
CASRTGLAGGTDTQYF,TGCGCCAGCAGAACAGGACTAGCGGGAGGGACAGATACGCAGTATTTT,TRBV5-1,TRBD2,TRBJ2-3,-
CASSPGAYEQYF,TGTGCCAGCAGCCCCGGGGCCTACGAGCAGTACTTC,TRBV21-1,-,TRBJ2-7,once
CASSSTSGSGELFF,TGTGCCAGCAGCTCCACTAGTGGGTCCGGGGAGCTGTTTTTT,TRBV5-4,-,TRBJ2-2,-
CASSLARTGGSFYNEQFF,TGTGCCAGCAGCTTGGCTCGGACCGGCGGGAGTTTCTACAATGAGCAGTTCTTC,TRBV5-5,TRBD2,TRBJ2-1,-
CASTPRAGDSYEQYF,TGCGCCAGCACTCCTAGAGCGGGGGACTCCTACGAGCAGTACTTC,TRBV10-1,TRBD2,TRBJ2-7,-
CASSPGQLNTEAFF,TGTGCCAGCTCACCGGGACAGTTGAACACTGAAGCTTTCTTT,TRBV18,TRBD1,TRBJ1-1,-
CASSTEGRVGEKLFF,TGTGCCAGTAGTACGGAAGGGCGGGTTGGTGAAAAACTGTTTTTT,TRBV19,-,TRBJ1-4,-
CASSILGAGNQPQHF,TGTGCCAGTAGTATTCTCGGGGCGGGGAATCAGCCCCAGCATTTT,TRBV19,-,TRBJ1-5,once
CASTKTPGQGSYEQYF,TGTGCCAGCACCAAAACACCGGGACAGGGGAGCTACGAGCAGTACTTC,TRBV7-6,TRBD1,TRBJ2-7,-
CASSLMGAMTEAFF,TGTGCCAGCAGCTTGATGGGGGCGATGACTGAAGCTTTCTTT,TRBV5-5,-,TRBJ1-1,once
CAIQWGGDNEQFF,TGTGCCATCCAGTGGGGAGGGGACAATGAGCAGTTCTTC,TRBV10-3,TRBD2,TRBJ2-1,-